This T cell receptor beta chain is from a study of blood T cell repertoires in COVID-19. Study-level background: PBMCs, B-cell-depleted T cells, or T cells provided the cDNA or gDNA that made up the material.

The V end lost 5 bases, the J end lost 7 bases, and 14 bases lay between the germline ends. There are 13 residues in the CDR3. Per the germline V gene, CDR1 is SGHDN and CDR2 is FVKESK. The repertoire was sequenced with immunoSEQ multiplex PCR; TCRdb's copy has only in-frame clones and lacks some. Among approximately 120,000 clones listed, approximately 81% were seen once. The rearrangement joins TRBV14 to TRBJ2-5; D is unresolved. The sample consisted of peripheral blood. The clonotype was recovered from a woman in her fifties or sixties with acute or convalescent COVID-19. The DNA of the CDR3 is TGTGCCAGCAGCGCTTTCATTCCCGGGACCCAGTACTTC. It is translated as CASSAFIPGTQYF.